A selection of T cell receptor beta chains follows, all from one sample in a study of T cell responses to AZD1222 COVID-19 vaccine. Generated by immunoSEQ multiplex PCR, the TCRdb table keeps only in-frame clones and is missing some. The sample consists of roughly 140,000 clones, around 91% of them appearing once. The sample here was peripheral blood, taken on day 0 of AZD1222 vaccination. Source of these receptors: an adult in good health. CDR3s leave out the opening cysteine and the closing phenylalanine or tryptophan. The size of a clone is reported for some rows only, either as once, few or many, or as a class for expanded clones.

j_call: TRBJ2-7; v_call: TRBV28; clone_size: NA; cdr3_aa: ASNPGDSYEQY
j_call: TRBJ1-5; v_call: TRBV28; clone_size: NA; cdr3_aa: ASSLGFQRAQH
j_call: TRBJ2-7; v_call: TRBV10-3; clone_size: NA; cdr3_aa: AISESNSLGTKYEQY
j_call: TRBJ2-3; v_call: TRBV19; clone_size: NA; cdr3_aa: ASSFRLGVDTQY
j_call: TRBJ1-4; v_call: TRBV5-4; clone_size: NA; cdr3_aa: ASSLTGSSPEKLF
j_call: TRBJ1-1; v_call: TRBV19; clone_size: NA; cdr3_aa: ASGAGGKITEAF
j_call: TRBJ1-6; v_call: TRBV15; clone_size: few; cdr3_aa: ATSRGNALGSPLH
j_call: TRBJ2-3; v_call: TRBV6-5; clone_size: NA; cdr3_aa: ASRITSGSTDTQY
j_call: TRBJ2-7; v_call: TRBV28; clone_size: NA; cdr3_aa: ASSRGVRNSYEQY
j_call: TRBJ2-3; v_call: TRBV5-8; clone_size: NA; cdr3_aa: ASSPPADTQY
j_call: TRBJ2-7; v_call: TRBV4-3; clone_size: NA; cdr3_aa: ASSQSSVGAGIYEQY
j_call: TRBJ1-1; v_call: TRBV27; clone_size: NA; cdr3_aa: ASSFWGDRTEAF
j_call: TRBJ1-3; v_call: TRBV5-1; clone_size: NA; cdr3_aa: ASRPGGAPGNTIY
j_call: TRBJ2-2; v_call: TRBV9; clone_size: NA; cdr3_aa: ASSVGVRANTGELF
j_call: TRBJ2-7; v_call: TRBV27; clone_size: NA; cdr3_aa: AIRTSGSPREQY
j_call: TRBJ1-5; v_call: TRBV4-1; clone_size: NA; cdr3_aa: ASSQVRINQPQH
j_call: TRBJ1-2; v_call: TRBV27; clone_size: once; cdr3_aa: ASSLLPGGRGYT